This TCR beta chain derives from a study of blood T cell repertoires in COVID-19. Germline V gene sequence: CDR1 GTSNPN, CDR2 SVGIG (reference sequence). The CDR3 extends over 14 amino acids. The V gene lost 4 bases and the J gene lost 2 bases, with 15 bases spanning the gap. Original analysis: Estimates of nucleated cell counts were drawn from the amplification of reference gene primers. Only in-frame clones appear in the TCRdb table, and some are missing; sequencing was by immunoSEQ multiplex PCR. Clone size and the V and J calls come from that table; the DNA yielded D and trimming. This sample has over 120,000 clones; 80% to 90% occur once, and the top ten carry roughly 2.7%.

J is TRBJ2-7 and V is TRBV30; weak D call: TRBD2 (6 bases). The source is a human donor with acute or convalescent COVID-19. The donor label of this sample is uncertain. The source material was peripheral blood. The CDR3 spells CAWKGGTFTYEQYF. The CDR3 nucleotides read TGTGCCTGGAAAGGTGGGACTTTCACCTACGAGCAGTACTTC.